The present TCR beta chain was sequenced within a study of blood T cell repertoires in COVID-19. Clones were read by immunoSEQ multiplex PCR, and TCRdb kept only the in-frame ones, dropping some. The table has almost 250,000 clones, 75% to 90% seen once. V shed 3 bases and J shed 0 bases, with 18 bases lying between them. This CDR3 is 18 amino acids long. CDR1 and CDR2 (germline): MNHEY, SMNVEV (reference sequence). The receptor was derived from a woman in her thirties who had recovered from COVID-19. The chain employs TRBV27 and TRBJ2-1, with no clear D. Sample: PBMCs or T cells enriched from blood (not recorded which). CDR3 sequence (DNA): TGTGCCAGCAGTTTCACGTCTCGTCCTCTAAGCTCCTACAATGAGCAGTTCTTC. It specifies CASSFTSRPLSSYNEQFF.